These 15 T cell receptor beta chains came from one sample sequenced in a study of T cell responses to AZD1222 COVID-19 vaccine (dated by TCRdb to the early 2020s). Libraries were built with the immunoSEQ multiplex PCR assay. TCRdb took over this immuneACCESS table, retaining in-frame rearrangements with V and J assigned. Such tables are incomplete; in checked studies, under half of the missing clones stem from an unresolved V gene, and the remainder is unexplained. The sample has approximately 120,000 clones on record, roughly 90% of them singletons. Jointly, the top ten make up approximately 4.5% of the sample. This specimen's time point label, per the study, means: baseline before first vaccination. The starting material was peripheral blood, obtained on day 0 of AZD1222 vaccination. The source of these receptors is an adult in good health.

This clone showed up just a few times. The CDR3 DNA follows: TGTGCCAGCCACGGGGCCGGCGATCAGCCCCAGCATTTT. Amino acids: CASHGAGDQPQHF. The chain uses TRBV28 and TRBJ1-5; D possibly corresponds to TRBD1 (5 bases). CDR1 is MDHEN, CDR2 SYDVKM, per germline. Between the trimmed V and J ends, which lost 8 bases and 5 bases, there was a span of 13 bases. The CDR3 extends over 13 amino acids.

The rearrangement joins TRBV27 to TRBJ2-7; 8 nucleotides match TRBD2. The CDR3 runs 16 residues. Germline V gene sequence: CDR1 MNHEY, CDR2 SMNVEV (reference sequence). The ends lost 6 bases at V and 2 bases at J; junction bases unmatched: 12. The CDR3 coding sequence is TGTGCCAGCAGCCGATTAAGTATAGCGGGAACCTACGAGCAGTACTTC. Amino acid sequence: CASSRLSIAGTYEQYF.

The gene calls are TRBV3-1 (or the pseudogene TRBV3-2) and TRBJ2-3, with 9 nucleotides matching TRBD2. Per the germline V gene, CDR1 is LGHDT and CDR2 is YNNKEL (reference sequence). The CDR3 sequence is 15 residues long. The V gene end was trimmed by 4 bases and the J gene end by 4 bases; junction bases not matched to a gene: 6. The CDR3 DNA sequence: TGTGCCAGCAGCCGAGGCGGGGGGGTCGCAGATACGCAGTATTTT. It codes for CASSRGGGVADTQYF.

The rearrangement joins TRBV6-1 to TRBJ2-1, with 11 positions matching TRBD2. The ends lost 0 bases at V and 5 bases at J; junction bases unmatched: 3. The CDR3 runs to 16 residues. CDR1 is MNHNS and CDR2 is SASEGT in the germline V gene. The CDR3 DNA sequence: TGTGCCAGCAGTGAAGCCGGGACTAGCGGTGACAATGAGCAGTTCTTC. It yields the protein CASSEAGTSGDNEQFF.

This clone was observed a single time. The chain combines TRBV2 with TRBJ2-1, with 7 bases identical to TRBD2. The CDR3 length is 14 residues. In germline, CDR1 is SNHLY, CDR2 FYNNEI. V shed 8 bases and J 4 bases; nucleotides not matched to a gene: 8. CDR3 residues: CASYRTGGYNEQFF. CDR3 in DNA: TGTGCCAGCTATAGGACGGGGGGATACAATGAGCAGTTCTTC.

The J gene is TRBJ2-5, the V gene TRBV6-1; D perhaps matches TRBD1 (6 bases). The CDR3 loop spans 18 amino acids. V lost 4 bases to trimming and J lost 3 bases, with 24 bases between them. The germline gives CDR1 MNHNS, CDR2 SASEGT. The CDR3 region is CASSGRQEQDWSEETQYF. DNA of the CDR3: TGTGCCAGCAGTGGTAGACAGGAACAGGATTGGTCCGAAGAGACCCAGTACTTC.

CDR3 in amino acids: CASSLMGLAGGRGSYTQYF. CDR3 DNA sequence: TGTGCCAGCAGCCTAATGGGACTAGCGGGGGGCCGCGGGAGTTATACGCAGTATTTT. The V gene is TRBV7-2, the J gene TRBJ2-3; the match to TRBD2 covers 15 bases. The CDR3 is 19 amino acids. Germline CDR1 and CDR2: SGHTA and FQGNSA. V lost 5 bases, J lost 7 bases, and 16 bases stayed unmatched.

The chain couples TRBV6-5 to TRBJ1-5; maybe TRBD1 (6 bases). The V gene's germline CDR1 is MNHEY and CDR2 SVGAGI. V lost 6 bases to trimming and J lost 1 base, with 10 bases between them. The CDR3 runs 14 residues. DNA of the CDR3: TGTGCCAGCAGACGAGACAGGAGCAATCAGCCCCAGCATTTT. This translates into CASRRDRSNQPQHF.

CDR3 coding DNA: TGCGCCAGCAGCCAAGAGGGCGGGGGGGCCTACAATGAGCAGTTCTTC. It encodes CASSQEGGGAYNEQFF. This sequence joins TRBV4-1 and TRBJ2-1, with 9 bases aligning to TRBD2. Germline-derived CDR1 and CDR2 are MGHRA and YSYEKL. There are 16 residues in the CDR3. After removal of 0 bases from V and 2 bases from J, the junction contained 2 bases not matched to a gene.

This clone was counted a single time. The J gene is TRBJ1-2, the V gene TRBV2; no definite D call. Trimming took off 0 bases at V and 8 bases at J, with 7 bases between the two ends. The CDR3 is made up of 12 amino acids. Germline values: CDR1 SNHLY, CDR2 FYNNEI. Here the CDR3 reads CASSEAEEGYTF. CDR3 nucleotide sequence: TGTGCCAGCAGTGAAGCGGAGGAAGGCTACACCTTC. Looking up the rest from reference TRBV2 and TRBJ1-2 gives the full variable domain: EPEVTQTPSHQVTQMGQEVILRCVPISNHLYFYWYRQILGQKVEFLVSFYNNEISEKSEIFDDQFSVERPDGSNFTLKIRSTKLEDSAMYFCASSEAEEGYTFGSGTRLTVV.

The V gene is TRBV24-1, the J gene TRBJ2-5; D is undetermined. CDR3 length: 13 amino acids. V was cut by 3 bases and J by 5 bases, with 9 bases left in between. Looked up from germline, CDR1 is KGHDR and CDR2 is SFDVKD. The CDR3, as DNA: TGTGCCACCAGTGATCATAAAGGGGAGACCCAGTACTTC. Its protein is CATSDHKGETQYF.

This clone has only a few counts. The identical CDR3 is also encoded by other nucleotide sequences in the sample. This sequence joins TRBV2 and TRBJ1-3; TRBD1 is a possible D gene (6 bases). Germline V lookup: CDR1 SNHLY, CDR2 FYNNEI. The ends were cut back, 4 bases at V and 0 bases at J, with 10 bases in the middle. This CDR3 region has 15 residues. In DNA form, the CDR3 reads TGTGCCAGCAGTGGAACAGGGTTCTCTGGAAACACCATATATTTT. Translated: CASSGTGFSGNTIYF.

The genes are TRBV29-1 and TRBJ2-1; D perhaps matches TRBD1 (5 bases). Germline V gene data show CDR1 as SQVTM and CDR2 as ANQGSEA. V lost 8 bases, J lost 8 bases, and 10 bases lay in between. CDR3 size: 10 residues. This chain's CDR3 is CSSDSDEQFF. CDR3 DNA sequence: TGCAGCTCCGACAGCGATGAGCAGTTCTTC.

This chain joins TRBV7-2 and TRBJ2-3, with 10 bases fitting TRBD2. This CDR3 comprises 16 residues. Germline lookup yields CDR1 SGHTA and CDR2 FQGNSA. The trim removed 2 bases at V and 5 bases at J, leaving 7 bases unmatched. Here the CDR3 reads CASSLMSGRARDTQYF. CDR3 DNA: TGTGCCAGCAGCTTAATGAGCGGGAGGGCCAGAGATACGCAGTATTTT.

The chain links TRBV7-8 to TRBJ1-4, with unresolved D. The CDR3 is made up of 14 amino acids. Per the germline V gene, CDR1 is SGHVS and CDR2 is FQNEAQ. Trimming left V 1 base short and J 4 bases short, with 7 bases between. The CDR3 here is CASSLGGNNEKLFF. CDR3 sequence (DNA): TGTGCCAGCAGCTTAGGGGGAAATAATGAAAAACTGTTTTTT. The variable domain in full, with the rest retrieved from reference TRBV7-8 and TRBJ1-4, is GAGVSQSPRYKVAKRGQDVALRCDPISGHVSLFWYQQALGQGPEFLTYFQNEAQLDKSGLPSDRFFAERPEGSVSTLKIQRTQQEDSAVYLCASSLGGNNEKLFFGSGTQLSVL.